The following is a TCR beta chain sequence with its context. Enrollment of patients from Seattle took place during active infection, with longitudinal follow-up. The sample belongs to a study of blood T cell repertoires in COVID-19. Study as a whole: Sources were T cells, B-cell-depleted T cells, or PBMCs; the material itself was cDNA or gDNA.

As originally analysed: Reference gene primer amplification gave nucleated cell count estimates. The repertoire was sequenced with immunoSEQ multiplex PCR; TCRdb's copy has only in-frame clones and lacks some. Clonal size and the V and J genes are those of that table, whereas D and trimming came from the DNA. The sample lists about 56,000 clones, 89% occurring once. Losses at the gene ends were 5 bases for V and 5 bases for J; bases not matched to a gene: 5. There are 14 residues in the CDR3. CDR1 and CDR2 (germline): SEHNR, FQNEAQ (reference sequence). The genes are TRBV7-9 and TRBJ2-4; 8 bases are shared with TRBD1. The TCR sequence derives from a woman in her sixties with COVID-19, enrolled during active disease. Sequenced sample: peripheral blood. The DNA of the CDR3 is TGTGCCAGCAGCGGACGGGACAGGCAAAACATTCAGTACTTC. Protein: CASSGRDRQNIQYF.